These 10 T cell receptor beta chains share one sample of origin, sequenced in a study of control samples from healthy donors and cancer patients. TCRdb's copy holds only in-frame clones and misses some; the assay was immunoSEQ multiplex PCR. The sample lists around 130,000 clones; 85% to 90% were seen once. Sequenced: PBMCs. The receptors here all came from a man aged 45-60 years with head and neck cancer.

In this sample, this clone turned up once. The V call is TRBV7-9, the J call TRBJ2-1; perhaps TRBD2 as D (5 bases). This CDR3 is 14 amino acids long. V was pared by 1 base and J by 8 bases, with 12 bases between. Germline V gene sequence: CDR1 SEHNR, CDR2 FQNEAQ (reference sequence). CDR3 residues: CASSLGAARDEQFF. CDR3 coding DNA: TGTGCCAGCAGCTTAGGAGCGGCCCGAGATGAGCAGTTCTTC.

This sequence joins TRBV4-1 and TRBJ2-1; 7 nucleotides agree with TRBD1. The germline V gene has CDR1 MGHRA and CDR2 YSYEKL. V dropped 5 bases and J dropped 8; count of bases not matched to a gene: 15. The CDR3 has 16 amino acids. CDR3 in amino acids: CASSKAEQGLGDEQFF. DNA for the CDR3: TGCGCCAGCAGCAAGGCGGAACAGGGGTTAGGGGATGAGCAGTTCTTC.

Note on this clone: The conserved phenylalanine or tryptophan is not found at the CDR3 terminus, so this likely reflects a read error. V and J are TRBV28 and TRBJ1-6, with D perhaps matching TRBD1 (6 bases). Germline lookup yields CDR1 MDHEN and CDR2 SYDVKM. Trimming took 8 bases from V and 10 from J, leaving 15 bases between them. This CDR3 is 13 amino acids long. CDR3 region: CASRKGVGSPLHL. CDR3 in DNA: TGTGCCAGCCGTAAGGGGGTTGGGTCACCCCTCCACCTT.

The CDR3 spells CASSRDRDDYGYTF. CDR3 sequence (DNA): TGTGCCAGCAGCCGGGACAGGGATGACTATGGCTACACCTTC. V is TRBV7-9 and J is TRBJ1-2, with 9 bases identical to TRBD1. The CDR3 runs to 14 residues. After removal of 5 bases from V and 3 bases from J, the junction contained 4 bases not matched to a gene. Germline-derived CDR1 and CDR2 are SEHNR and FQNEAQ (reference sequence).

This chain links TRBV5-4 with TRBJ2-7; 7 nucleotides match TRBD2. J was trimmed by 2 bases and V by 3 bases; bases with no gene match: 2. CDR1 and CDR2 (germline): SGHNT, YYREEE (reference sequence). This CDR3 has 13 amino acids. The CDR3: CASSSSGAYEQYF. In DNA form, the CDR3 reads TGTGCCAGCAGCTCCAGCGGGGCCTACGAGCAGTACTTC.

The chain carries TRBV5-4 and TRBJ1-3; D is unclear. The V and J ends lost 0 bases and 1 base respectively, with 2 bases between them. Germline lookup yields CDR1 SGHNT and CDR2 YYREEE (reference sequence). CDR3 size: 13 residues. Here the CDR3 reads CASSLASGNTIYF. CDR3 DNA: TGTGCCAGCAGCTTGGCTTCTGGAAACACCATATATTTT.

This chain uses TRBV19 with TRBJ2-5; weak D call: TRBD1 (6 bases). The V gene lost 1 base and the J gene lost 2 bases, with 17 bases spanning the gap. Germline V CDR1 and CDR2: LNHDA, SQIVND (reference sequence). The CDR3 covers 17 residues. Here the CDR3 reads CASSIGRDPGVQETQYF. The CDR3 nucleotides read TGTGCCAGTAGTATAGGAAGGGATCCAGGGGTTCAAGAGACCCAGTACTTC.

The chain recombines TRBV19 with TRBJ1-4; perhaps TRBD1 as D (5 bases). Germline lookup yields CDR1 LNHDA and CDR2 SQIVND (reference sequence). CDR3 size: 16 residues. V lost 3 bases, J lost 0 bases, and 11 bases lay in between. CDR3 nucleotide sequence: TGTGCCAGTAGTATTCATGGGGGGGCAACTAATGAAAAACTGTTTTTT. This gives the protein CASSIHGGATNEKLFF.

The chain has TRBV7-6 and TRBJ1-1; 12 nucleotides match TRBD1. From germline, CDR1 is SGHVS and CDR2 FNYEAQ. V lost 4 bases, J lost 3 bases, and 6 bases stayed unmatched. The CDR3 is made up of 16 amino acids. The CDR3 region has the DNA TGTGCCAGCAGCTACGGGACAGGGGGCCCGGACACTGAAGCTTTCTTT. Its protein product is CASSYGTGGPDTEAFF.

This clone was detected only a few times. The chain joins TRBV27 to TRBJ1-2; 7 positions match TRBD1. V gave up 5 bases and J gave up 7 bases; unmatched junction bases: 13. Germline V CDR1 and CDR2: MNHEY, SMNVEV (reference sequence). This CDR3 region has 15 residues. CDR3 in DNA: TGTGCCAGCAGTCCTTTGACAGGGACACAGGGTGGCTACACCTTC. Amino acid sequence: CASSPLTGTQGGYTF.